The next 15 T cell receptor beta chains were all read from a single sample in a study of T cell responses to AZD1222 COVID-19 vaccine. The data were produced by immunoSEQ multiplex PCR, yet TCRdb's version contains in-frame clones alone and is incomplete. With 150,000 or so clones in the sample, the ten largest clones hold under 2.5%. Input material: peripheral blood. The source of these receptors is an adult in good health.

The V and J genes are TRBV28 and TRBJ1-2, with D unresolved. Germline CDR1 is MDHEN and CDR2 is SYDVKM. The CDR3 covers 13 residues. Trimming pared 6 bases from V and 6 bases from J, leaving 14 bases between. CDR3 coding DNA: TGTGCCAGCAGGCCGGACTCCCTAAATGGCTACACCTTC. Translation gives CASRPDSLNGYTF.

J is TRBJ1-6 and V is TRBV11-3; D call uncertain. The CDR3 extends over 14 amino acids. CDR1 is SGHNT, CDR2 YENEEA, per germline. The germline V and J ends were trimmed by 2 bases and 10 bases, with 12 bases remaining between them. CDR3 protein: CASSLNLHGSPLHF. CDR3 nucleotides: TGTGCCAGCAGCTTAAATCTACATGGCTCACCCCTCCACTTT.

The V call is TRBV5-4, the J call TRBJ2-7; TRBD1 agrees at 9 bases. J lost 1 base, V lost 3 bases, and 2 bases had no gene match. The germline gives CDR1 SGHNT, CDR2 YYREEE (reference sequence). The CDR3 contains 14 residues. CDR3 sequence reads: CASSWGQGSYEQYF. CDR3 sequence (DNA): TGTGCCAGCAGCTGGGGACAGGGATCCTACGAGCAGTACTTC. Supplemented by reference TRBV5-4 and TRBJ2-7, the full variable domain reads ETGVTQSPTHLIKTRGQQVTLRCSSQSGHNTVSWYQQALGQGPQFIFQYYREEENGRGNFPPRFSGLQFPNYSSELNVNALELDDSALYLCASSWGQGSYEQYFGPGTRLTVT.

The chain employs TRBV19 and TRBJ1-6; D call uncertain. The CDR3 contains 12 residues. The germline gives CDR1 LNHDA, CDR2 SQIVND (reference sequence). The germline V and J ends were trimmed by 3 bases and 6 bases, with 3 bases remaining between them. The CDR3 loop reads CASSIGNSPLHF. CDR3 in DNA: TGTGCCAGTAGTATCGGTAATTCACCCCTCCACTTT.

CDR3 region: CASSTSGYMNTEAFF. The CDR3 bases are TGTGCCAGCAGTACCTCAGGGTACATGAACACTGAAGCTTTCTTT. V usage is TRBV6-6 and J usage is TRBJ1-1; a weak D match, TRBD1 (5 bases). Germline-derived CDR1 and CDR2 are MNHNY and SVGAGI (reference sequence). Trimming took 5 bases from V and 0 from J, leaving 13 bases between them. The CDR3 covers 15 residues.

This chain connects TRBV7-8 to TRBJ1-2, with D possibly TRBD1 on 6 matching bases. Germline lookup yields CDR1 SGHVS and CDR2 FQNEAQ. Deletions cut 2 bases from V and 2 bases from J, with 12 bases between. The CDR3 is made up of 15 amino acids. The CDR3, as DNA: TGTGCCAGCAGCTTATTCAGGGGACCAAACTATGGCTACACCTTC. Translating gives CASSLFRGPNYGYTF.

The chain recombines TRBV4-1 with TRBJ1-1; D ambiguous. The CDR3 length is 14 residues. V was trimmed by 1 base and J by 2 bases, leaving 8 bases between them. Germline V gene sequence: CDR1 MGHRA, CDR2 YSYEKL. CDR3 in amino acids: CASSQVYGNTEAFF. DNA for the CDR3: TGCGCCAGCAGCCAAGTTTACGGAAACACTGAAGCTTTCTTT.

The gene calls are TRBV15 and TRBJ1-5; the D gene is possibly TRBD1 (5 bases). Germline lookup yields CDR1 LNHNV and CDR2 YYDKDF (reference sequence). The length of the CDR3 is 18 residues. The germline V and J ends were trimmed by 3 bases and 0 bases, with 18 bases remaining between them. The CDR3 here is CATSSDPGTATSNQPQHF. The CDR3 DNA follows: TGTGCCACCAGCAGCGACCCCGGGACCGCAACTAGCAATCAGCCCCAGCATTTT.

The chain links TRBV5-1 to TRBJ1-2, with D possibly matching TRBD1 (5 bases). The V gene's germline CDR1 is SGHRS and CDR2 YFSETQ. V lost 0 bases and J 8 bases, leaving 20 bases between the germline ends. CDR3 size: 16 residues. The CDR3, as DNA: TGCGCCAGCAGCTTGGCCCCGGGGGTTTTCCCAGAGGGCTACACCTTC. Translating gives CASSLAPGVFPEGYTF.

The rearrangement uses TRBV2 and TRBJ1-5, with 7 bases identical to TRBD1. The CDR3 is 15 amino acids. Germline V gene lookup returns CDR1 SNHLY and CDR2 FYNNEI. The trim removed 5 bases at V and 0 bases at J, leaving 4 bases unmatched. CDR3 in DNA: TGTGCCAGCAGTAGGGGACAGAGTAGCAATCAGCCCCAGCATTTT. Amino acid sequence: CASSRGQSSNQPQHF.

V is TRBV4-2 and J is TRBJ1-5; 8 nucleotides match TRBD1. J was trimmed by 11 bases and V by 4 bases; bases with no gene match: 16. The V gene's germline CDR1 is LGHNA and CDR2 YNFKEQ. The CDR3 is 16 amino acids. The CDR3 coding sequence is TGTGCCAGCAGCCCTTCGACAGGGGCCACCCAGGGGACCCAGCATTTT. It specifies CASSPSTGATQGTQHF.

The chain carries TRBV10-3 and TRBJ2-1; D tentatively reads TRBD1 or TRBD2 (5 bases each). With 4 bases removed from V and 0 bases from J, the gap between germline ends came to 19 bases. The CDR3 runs to 18 residues. Per the germline V gene, CDR1 is ENHRY and CDR2 is SYGVKD. DNA of the CDR3: TGTGCCATCAGTGGCCCACCCGGGACGCCGAGCTCCTACAATGAGCAGTTCTTC. As protein: CAISGPPGTPSSYNEQFF.

This chain connects TRBV11-2 to TRBJ2-1, with D perhaps given as TRBD1 or TRBD2 (7 bases each). The CDR3 sequence is 15 residues long. CDR1 and CDR2 from the germline V gene are SGHAT and FQNNGV. V was clipped by 2 bases and J by 5 bases, with 13 bases between them. This CDR3 is CASSLQGGPHNEQFF. CDR3 coding DNA: TGTGCCAGCAGCTTACAGGGGGGGCCCCACAATGAGCAGTTCTTC.

This rearrangement joins TRBV5-6 to TRBJ2-3; no reliable D call. Germline CDR1 and CDR2: SGHDT and YYEEEE. V was clipped by 1 base and J by 3 bases, with 0 bases between them. CDR3 length: 11 residues. For the CDR3, the DNA is TGTGCCAGCAGCTTGACAGATACGCAGTATTTT. Translation: CASSLTDTQYF.

V gene TRBV2 combines with J gene TRBJ1-6; a weak D match, TRBD1 (5 bases). This CDR3 contains 13 residues. Trimming took 7 bases from V and 7 from J, leaving 11 bases between them. Germline V gives CDR1 SNHLY, CDR2 FYNNEI. CDR3 amino acids: CASTATENSPLHF. CDR3 bases: TGTGCCAGCACCGCGACAGAAAATTCACCCCTCCACTTT.